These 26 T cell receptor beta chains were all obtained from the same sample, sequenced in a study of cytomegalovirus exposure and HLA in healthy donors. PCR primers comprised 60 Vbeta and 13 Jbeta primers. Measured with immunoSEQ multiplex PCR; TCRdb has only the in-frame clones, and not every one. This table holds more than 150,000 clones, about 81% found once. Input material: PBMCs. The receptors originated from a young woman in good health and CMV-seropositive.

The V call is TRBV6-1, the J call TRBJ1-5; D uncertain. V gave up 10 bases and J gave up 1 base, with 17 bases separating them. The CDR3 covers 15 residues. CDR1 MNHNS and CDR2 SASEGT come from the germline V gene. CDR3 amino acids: CATRKDGGSNQPQHF. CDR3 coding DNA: TGTGCCACCCGGAAAGACGGCGGGAGCAATCAGCCCCAGCATTTT.

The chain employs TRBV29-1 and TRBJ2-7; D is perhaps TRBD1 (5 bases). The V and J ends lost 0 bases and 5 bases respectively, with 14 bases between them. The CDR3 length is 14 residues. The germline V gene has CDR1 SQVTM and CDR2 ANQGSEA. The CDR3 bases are TGCAGCGTTGAAGAGGTGGCCAAACAGGACGAGCAGTACTTC. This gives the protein CSVEEVAKQDEQYF.

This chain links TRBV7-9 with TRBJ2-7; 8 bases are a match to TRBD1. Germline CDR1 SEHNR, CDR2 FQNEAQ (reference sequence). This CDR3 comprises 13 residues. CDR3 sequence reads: CSSSAQRDREQYV. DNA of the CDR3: TGTTCCAGCAGCGCCCAAAGGGACAGGGAGCAGTACGTC.

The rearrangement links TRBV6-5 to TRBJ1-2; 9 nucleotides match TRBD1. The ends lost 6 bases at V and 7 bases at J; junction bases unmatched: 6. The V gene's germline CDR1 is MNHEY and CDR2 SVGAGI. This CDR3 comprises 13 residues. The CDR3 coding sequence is TGTGCCAGCAGCCGGGACAGGGTCTCTGGCTACACCTTC. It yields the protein CASSRDRVSGYTF.

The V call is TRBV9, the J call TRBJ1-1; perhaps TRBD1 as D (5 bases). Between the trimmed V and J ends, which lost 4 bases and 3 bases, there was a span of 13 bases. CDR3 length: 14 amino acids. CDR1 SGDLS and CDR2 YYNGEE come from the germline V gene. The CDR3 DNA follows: TGTGCCAGCAGCCCGAGCGGGGGGGACACTGAAGCTTTCTTT. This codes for CASSPSGGDTEAFF. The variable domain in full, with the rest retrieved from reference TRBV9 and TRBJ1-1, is DSGVTQTPKHLITATGQRVTLRCSPRSGDLSVYWYQQSLDQGLQFLIQYYNGEERAKGNILERFSAQQFPDLHSELNLSSLELGDSALYFCASSPSGGDTEAFFGQGTRLTVV.

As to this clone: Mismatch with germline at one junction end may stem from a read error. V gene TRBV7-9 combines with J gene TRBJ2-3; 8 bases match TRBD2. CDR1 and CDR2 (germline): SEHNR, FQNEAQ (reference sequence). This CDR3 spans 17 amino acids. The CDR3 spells CSSSPRTSRTTTDTQYF. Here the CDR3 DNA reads TGTTCCAGCAGCCCGAGGACTAGCCGAACCACCACAGATACGCAGTATTTT.

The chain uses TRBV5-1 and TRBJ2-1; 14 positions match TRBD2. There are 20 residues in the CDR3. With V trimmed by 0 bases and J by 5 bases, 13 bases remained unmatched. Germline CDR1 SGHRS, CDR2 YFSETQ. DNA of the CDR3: TGCGCCAGCAGCTTGGGGACTTTGAGACTAGCGGGGGGGTCAAACAATGAGCAGTTCTTC. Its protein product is CASSLGTLRLAGGSNNEQFF.

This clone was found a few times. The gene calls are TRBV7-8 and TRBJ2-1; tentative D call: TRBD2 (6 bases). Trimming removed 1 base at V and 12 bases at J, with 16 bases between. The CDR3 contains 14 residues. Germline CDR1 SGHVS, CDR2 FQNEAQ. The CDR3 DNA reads TGTGCCAGCAGCTTAGACGCGGGGTTGCAAGGGCAGTTCTTC. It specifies CASSLDAGLQGQFF.

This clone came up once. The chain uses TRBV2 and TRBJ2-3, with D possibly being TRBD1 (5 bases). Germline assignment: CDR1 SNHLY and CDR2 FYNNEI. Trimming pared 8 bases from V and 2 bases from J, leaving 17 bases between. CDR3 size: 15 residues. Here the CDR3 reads CASHAPGSYTDTQYF. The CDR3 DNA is TGTGCCAGCCATGCCCCAGGGTCATACACAGATACGCAGTATTTT.

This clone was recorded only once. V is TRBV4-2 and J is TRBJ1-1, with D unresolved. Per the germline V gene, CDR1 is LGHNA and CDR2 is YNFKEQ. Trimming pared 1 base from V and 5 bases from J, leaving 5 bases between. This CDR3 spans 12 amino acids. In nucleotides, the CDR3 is TGTGCCAGCAGCCAAGCGGGAACTGAAGCTTTCTTT. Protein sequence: CASSQAGTEAFF.

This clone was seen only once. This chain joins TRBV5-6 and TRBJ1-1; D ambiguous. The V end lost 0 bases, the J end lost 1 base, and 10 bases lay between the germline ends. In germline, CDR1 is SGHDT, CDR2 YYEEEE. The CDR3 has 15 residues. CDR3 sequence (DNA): TGTGCCAGCAGCTTGGGAGGTTTTTCGAACACTGAAGCTTTCTTT. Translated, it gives CASSLGGFSNTEAFF.

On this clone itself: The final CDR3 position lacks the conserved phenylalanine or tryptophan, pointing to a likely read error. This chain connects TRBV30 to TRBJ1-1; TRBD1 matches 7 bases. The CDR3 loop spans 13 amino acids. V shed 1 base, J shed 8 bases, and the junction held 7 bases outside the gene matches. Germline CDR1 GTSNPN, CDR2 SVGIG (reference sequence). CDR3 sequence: CAWSEGGTVEAFL. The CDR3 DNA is TGTGCCTGGAGTGAAGGCGGGACAGTAGAAGCTTTCCTT.

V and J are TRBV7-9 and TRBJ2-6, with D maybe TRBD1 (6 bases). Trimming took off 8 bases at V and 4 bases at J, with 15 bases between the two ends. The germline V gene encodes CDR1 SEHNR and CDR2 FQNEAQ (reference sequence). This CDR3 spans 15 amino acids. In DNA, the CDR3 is TGTGCCAGCGGGATTTTGGGGGCCGGGGCCAACGTCCTGACTTTC. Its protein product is CASGILGAGANVLTF. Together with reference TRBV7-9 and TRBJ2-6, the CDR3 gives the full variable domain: DTGVSQNPRHKITKRGQNVTFRCDPISEHNRLYWYRQTLGQGPEFLTYFQNEAQLEKSRLLSDRFSAERPKGSFSTLEIQRTEQGDSAMYLCASGILGAGANVLTFGAGSRLTVL.

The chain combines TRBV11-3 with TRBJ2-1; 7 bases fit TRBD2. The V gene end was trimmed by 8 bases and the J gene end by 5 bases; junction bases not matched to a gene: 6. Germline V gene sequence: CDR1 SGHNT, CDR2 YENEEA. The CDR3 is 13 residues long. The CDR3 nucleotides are TGTGCCAGCGAACGCGGGGGAAACAATGAGCAGTTCTTC. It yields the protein CASERGGNNEQFF.

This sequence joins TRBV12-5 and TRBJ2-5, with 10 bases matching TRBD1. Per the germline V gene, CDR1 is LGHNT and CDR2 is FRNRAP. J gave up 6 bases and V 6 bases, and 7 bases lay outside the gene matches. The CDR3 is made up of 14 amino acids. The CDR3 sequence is CASGGGQGGKTQYF. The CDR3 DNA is TGTGCTAGTGGGGGAGGACAGGGGGGCAAGACCCAGTACTTC.

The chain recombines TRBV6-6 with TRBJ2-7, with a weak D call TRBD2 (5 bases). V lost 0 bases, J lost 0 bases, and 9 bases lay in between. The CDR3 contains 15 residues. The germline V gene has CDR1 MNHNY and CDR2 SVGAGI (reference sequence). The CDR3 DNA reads TGTGCCAGCAGTTACTCGGGCGGGTACTCCTACGAGCAGTACTTC. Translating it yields CASSYSGGYSYEQYF.

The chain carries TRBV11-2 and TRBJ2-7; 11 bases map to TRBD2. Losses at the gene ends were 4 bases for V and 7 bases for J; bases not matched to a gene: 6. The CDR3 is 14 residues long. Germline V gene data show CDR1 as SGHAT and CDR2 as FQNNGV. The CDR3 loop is CASSSIAGGREQYF. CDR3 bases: TGTGCCAGCAGCTCCATAGCGGGGGGGCGTGAGCAGTACTTC.

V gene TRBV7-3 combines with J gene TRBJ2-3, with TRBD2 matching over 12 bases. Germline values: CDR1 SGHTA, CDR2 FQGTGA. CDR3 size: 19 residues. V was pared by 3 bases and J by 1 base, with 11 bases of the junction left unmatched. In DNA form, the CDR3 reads TGTGCCAGCAGCTTTAGACTAGCGGGAGAGTTGGAGGGCACAGATACGCAGTATTTT. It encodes CASSFRLAGELEGTDTQYF.

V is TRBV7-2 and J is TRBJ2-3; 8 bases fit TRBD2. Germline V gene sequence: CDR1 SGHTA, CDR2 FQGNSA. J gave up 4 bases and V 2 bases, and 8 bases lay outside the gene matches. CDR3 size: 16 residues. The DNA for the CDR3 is TGTGCCAGCAGCTTATTGTTCGGGGGGGCCGCAGATACGCAGTATTTT. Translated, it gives CASSLLFGGAADTQYF. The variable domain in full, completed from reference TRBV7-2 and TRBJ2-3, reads GAGVSQSPSNKVTEKGKDVELRCDPISGHTALYWYRQSLGQGLEFLIYFQGNSAPDKSGLPSDRFSAERTGGSVSTLTIQRTQQEDSAVYLCASSLLFGGAADTQYFGPGTRLTVL.

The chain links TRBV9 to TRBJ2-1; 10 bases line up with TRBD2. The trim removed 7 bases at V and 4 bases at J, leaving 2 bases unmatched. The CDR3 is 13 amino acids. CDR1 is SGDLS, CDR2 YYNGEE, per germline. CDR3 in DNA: TGTGCCAGCGATAGCGGGAGGTACAATGAGCAGTTCTTC. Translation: CASDSGRYNEQFF.

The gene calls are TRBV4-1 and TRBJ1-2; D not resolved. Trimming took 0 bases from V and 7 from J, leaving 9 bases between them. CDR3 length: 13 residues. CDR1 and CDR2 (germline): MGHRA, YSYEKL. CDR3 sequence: CASSQDMASGYTF. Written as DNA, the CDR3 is TGCGCCAGCAGCCAAGATATGGCTAGTGGCTACACCTTC.

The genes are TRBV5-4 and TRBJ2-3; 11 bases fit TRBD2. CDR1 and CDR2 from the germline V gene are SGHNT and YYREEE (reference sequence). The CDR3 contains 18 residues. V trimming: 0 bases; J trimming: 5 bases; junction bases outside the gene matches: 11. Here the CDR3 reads CASSLDLWLAGGEDTQYF. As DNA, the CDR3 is TGTGCCAGCAGCTTGGACCTATGGCTAGCGGGGGGCGAAGATACGCAGTATTTT.

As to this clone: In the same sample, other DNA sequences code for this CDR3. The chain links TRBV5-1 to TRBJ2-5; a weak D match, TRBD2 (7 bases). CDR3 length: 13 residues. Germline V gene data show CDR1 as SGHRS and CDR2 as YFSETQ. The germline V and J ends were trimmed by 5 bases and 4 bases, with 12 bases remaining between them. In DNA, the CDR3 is TGCGCCAGCAGTTTAGGGGGGGGAGAGACCCAGTACTTC. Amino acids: CASSLGGGETQYF.

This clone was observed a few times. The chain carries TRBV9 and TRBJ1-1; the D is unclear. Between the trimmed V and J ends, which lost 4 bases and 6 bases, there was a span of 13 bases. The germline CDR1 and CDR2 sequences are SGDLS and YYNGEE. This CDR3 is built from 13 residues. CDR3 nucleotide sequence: TGTGCCAGCAGCCCCACACCCTCCGCTGAAGCTTTCTTT. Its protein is CASSPTPSAEAFF.

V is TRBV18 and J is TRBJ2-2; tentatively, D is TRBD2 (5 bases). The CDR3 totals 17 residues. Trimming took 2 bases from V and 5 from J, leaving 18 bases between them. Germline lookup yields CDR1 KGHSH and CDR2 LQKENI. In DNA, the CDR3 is TGTGCCAGCTCACCAATTGCGGCTGGGAGTTGGACCGGGGAGCTGTTTTTT. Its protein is CASSPIAAGSWTGELFF.

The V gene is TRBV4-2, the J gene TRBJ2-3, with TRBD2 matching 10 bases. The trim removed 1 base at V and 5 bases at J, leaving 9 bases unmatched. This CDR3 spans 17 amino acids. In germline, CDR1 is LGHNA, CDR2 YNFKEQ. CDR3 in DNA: TGTGCCAGCAGCCAAGTCTTCAGAGCGGGGGGGCAAGATACGCAGTATTTT. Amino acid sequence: CASSQVFRAGGQDTQYF.